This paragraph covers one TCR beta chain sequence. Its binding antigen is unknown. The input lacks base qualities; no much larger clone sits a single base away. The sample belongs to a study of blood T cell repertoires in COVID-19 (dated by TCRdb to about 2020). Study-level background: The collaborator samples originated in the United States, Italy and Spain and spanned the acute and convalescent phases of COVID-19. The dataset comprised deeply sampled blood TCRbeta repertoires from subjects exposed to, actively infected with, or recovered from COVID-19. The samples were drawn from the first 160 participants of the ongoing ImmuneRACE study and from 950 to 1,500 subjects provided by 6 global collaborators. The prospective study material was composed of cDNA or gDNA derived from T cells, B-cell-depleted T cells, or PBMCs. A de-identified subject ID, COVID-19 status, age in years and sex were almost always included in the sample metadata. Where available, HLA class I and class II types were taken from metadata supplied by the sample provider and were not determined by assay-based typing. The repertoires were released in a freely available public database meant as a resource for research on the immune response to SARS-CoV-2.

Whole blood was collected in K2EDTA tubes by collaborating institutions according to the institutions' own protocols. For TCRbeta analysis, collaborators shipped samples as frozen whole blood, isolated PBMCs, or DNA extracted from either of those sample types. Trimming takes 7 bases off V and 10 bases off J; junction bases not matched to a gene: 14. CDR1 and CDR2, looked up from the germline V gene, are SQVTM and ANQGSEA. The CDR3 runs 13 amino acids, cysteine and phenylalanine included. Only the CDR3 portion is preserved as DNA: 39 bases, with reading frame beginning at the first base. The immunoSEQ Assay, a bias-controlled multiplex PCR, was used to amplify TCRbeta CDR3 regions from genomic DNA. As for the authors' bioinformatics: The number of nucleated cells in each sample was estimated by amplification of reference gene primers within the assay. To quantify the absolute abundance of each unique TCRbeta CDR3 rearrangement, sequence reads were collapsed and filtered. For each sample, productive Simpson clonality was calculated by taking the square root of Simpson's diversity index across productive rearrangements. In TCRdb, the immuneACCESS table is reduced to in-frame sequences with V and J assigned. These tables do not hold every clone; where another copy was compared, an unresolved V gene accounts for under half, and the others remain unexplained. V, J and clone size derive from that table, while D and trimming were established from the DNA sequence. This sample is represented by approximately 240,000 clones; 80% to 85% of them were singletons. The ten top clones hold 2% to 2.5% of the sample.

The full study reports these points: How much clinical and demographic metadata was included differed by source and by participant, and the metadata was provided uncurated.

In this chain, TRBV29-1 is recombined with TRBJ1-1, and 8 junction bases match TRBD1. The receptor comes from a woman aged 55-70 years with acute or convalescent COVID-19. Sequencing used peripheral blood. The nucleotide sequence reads TGCAGCGCCAAGGACAGGGCGTCGGGCGGAGCTTTCTTT. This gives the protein CSAKDRASGGAFF. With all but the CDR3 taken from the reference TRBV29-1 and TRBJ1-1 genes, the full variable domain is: SAVISQKPSRDICQRGTSLTIQCQVDSQVTMMFWYRQQPGQSLTLIATANQGSEATYESGFVIDKFPISRPNLTFSTLTVSNMSPEDSSIYLCSAKDRASGGAFFGQGTRLTVV.